A single sample is the source of the 3 T cell receptor beta chains below, sequenced in a study of T cells after yellow fever vaccination. One entry per CDR3 protein, called by TCRdb with MiXCR from the 5' RACE reads. The sample shows approximately 350,000 distinct CDR3 sequences, roughly 10% of them seen only once. The sequencing here drew on PBMCs, taken on the day of the first yellow fever vaccination. The receptors come from a man aged 18 to 29 who received the YFV17D yellow fever vaccine.

This clonotype came up a few times. V usage is TRBV5-6 and J usage is TRBJ1-2; possible D gene TRBD1, 6 bases. The CDR3 totals 13 residues. The V gene's germline CDR1 is SGHDT and CDR2 YYEEEE. Trimming removed 7 bases at V and 8 bases at J, with 18 bases between. CDR3 sequence (DNA): TGTGCCAGCGGACCGCAGGGGATCAACGGCTACACCTTC. This translates into CASGPQGINGYTF.

This clonotype was observed at least ten times. V and J are TRBV12-3 or TRBV12-4 and TRBJ2-3; TRBD1 or TRBD2 may be the D gene (6 bases each). The CDR3 extends over 14 amino acids. V lost 7 bases and J lost 0, with 11 bases in between. CDR3 coding DNA: TGTGCCAGCACGAGGGGGGAAAGCACAGATACGCAGTATTTT. Residues: CASTRGESTDTQYF.

This clonotype was recorded at least ten times. The chain carries TRBV7-2 and TRBJ2-3; 8 bases map to TRBD1. CDR1 and CDR2 from the germline V gene are SGHTA and FQGNSA. The CDR3 consists of 15 residues. The V and J ends lost 5 bases and 2 bases, in that order; junction bases with no gene match: 6. In DNA, the CDR3 is TGTGCCAGCAGCCAACAGGGGGTGGCCACAGATACGCAGTATTTT. Protein product: CASSQQGVATDTQYF.